This TCR beta chain originates from a study of T cell responses to AZD1222 COVID-19 vaccine. Sequenced by immunoSEQ multiplex PCR; TCRdb stores in-frame clones only, minus some. Among tens of thousands of clones listed, more than 70% were seen once. With 5 bases clipped from V and 7 bases from J, the junction kept 7 bases outside the gene matches. From germline, CDR1 is SGHVS and CDR2 FNYEAQ. This CDR3 is 15 amino acids long. The sequence was collected from an adult who received the AZD1222 COVID-19 vaccine. The sample in question was peripheral blood, obtained 28 days after the second AZD1222 dose. The chain recombines TRBV7-6 with TRBJ2-1, with 11 bases that match TRBD2. The CDR3 sequence is CASSLLAGVGNEQFF. In DNA form, the CDR3 reads TGTGCCAGCAGCCTACTAGCGGGAGTCGGGAATGAGCAGTTCTTC.